This T cell receptor (beta chain) is drawn from a study of blood T cell repertoires in COVID-19. Study-wide background: Samples came from the United States, Italy and Spain, spanning acute and convalescent COVID-19. PBMCs, B-cell-depleted T cells, or T cells provided the cDNA or gDNA that made up the material.

Libraries were prepared by immunoSEQ multiplex PCR; TCRdb keeps only in-frame clonotypes and omits some of them. The sample holds about 250,000 clones, 86% seen once. The V end lost 5 bases, the J end lost 5 bases, and 19 bases lay between the germline ends. Germline CDR1 and CDR2: SGHAT and FQDESV (reference sequence). This CDR3 contains 16 residues. This clonotype was sampled from a woman at least 80 years old with COVID-19, enrolled during active disease. What was sequenced was peripheral blood. The V call is TRBV11-1, the J call TRBJ2-1, with a tentative D call TRBD2 (5 bases). CDR3 DNA: TGTGCCAGCAGCAGTACTTGGTCAGCGGCCCACAATGAGCAGTTCTTC. Amino acids: CASSSTWSAAHNEQFF.